Listed below are T cell receptor beta chains from one sample, sequenced in a study of cytomegalovirus exposure and HLA in healthy donors. Clones were read by immunoSEQ multiplex PCR, and TCRdb kept only the in-frame ones, dropping some. The repertoire includes hundreds of thousands of clones, 83% of them detected once, and roughly 5.5% sits in the top ten. The specimen sequenced was PBMCs. These receptors originate from a woman under 30 in good health and CMV-seronegative. CDR3s include the opening cysteine and the closing phenylalanine or tryptophan. D genes are given only for firm matches.

. | 14 | TRBV5-1 | CASSSSGGNQPQHF
TRBD1 | 17 | TRBV6-1 | CASSAGTGNSGANVLTF
. | 13 | TRBV4-2 | CASSQEGYSPLHF
. | 15 | TRBV19 | CASSIGGREYYEQYF
. | 15 | TRBV11-2 | CASSLDGEYNQPQHF
. | 11 | TRBV28 | CATKRWTEAFF
. | 14 | TRBV15 | CATSRSPQNTEAFF
. | 14 | TRBV2 | CAMHRSSGANVLTF
. | 12 | TRBV6-6 | CASSSLAYEQYF
TRBD1 | 15 | TRBV2 | CASSEDRDRFYEQYF
TRBD1 | 14 | TRBV18 | CASSNRQGKETQYF
TRBD1 | 17 | TRBV4-2 | CASSQGPFRGNNQPQHF
. | 12 | TRBV10-2 | CASSSGANVLTF
TRBD1 | 13 | TRBV7-3 | CASSRQGGQPQHF
. | 18 | TRBV15 | CATEPPKSDIWGRTEAFF
TRBD1 | 16 | TRBV7-8 | CASSWTGQRSNQPQHF
TRBD1 | 14 | TRBV5-1 | CASSLARTGYGYTF
. | 12 | TRBV28 | CASRTAPGELFF
TRBD1 | 16 | TRBV28 | CASSLWGRGSNQPQHF
TRBD1 | 14 | TRBV7-3 | CASRRTRGHTEAFF
TRBD1 | 15 | TRBV6-5 | CASSYTRDRVFGYTF
TRBD1 | 15 | TRBV11-2 | CASSDRGWASYGYTF
. | 16 | TRBV10-3 | CAISEWRTALNYGYTF
TRBD1 | 13 | TRBV27 | CASSPGTGGEQYF
. | 13 | TRBV5-1 | CASSSQGSTEAFF
TRBD2 | 14 | TRBV11-2 | CASSLVTSGDTQYF
TRBD1 | 13 | TRBV6-1 | CASRTGLNQPQHF
. | 13 | TRBV11-1 | CASSRSQGAQDTF
. | 14 | TRBV15 | CATKRRESGQTQYF
TRBD1 | 13 | TRBV28 | CAIKTGGNQPQHF
. | 16 | TRBV10-1 | CAIPPGVGGGRNTIYF
TRBD2 | 14 | TRBV28 | CASSPGTSVYEQYF
TRBD1 | 16 | TRBV4-1 | CASSVRQGRSNQPQHF
. | 15 | TRBV7-3 | CASSFRGTNTGELFF
. | 16 | TRBV30 | CAWSRTEPYSNQPQHF
. | 17 | TRBV28 | CASSLYQGPPSNQPQHF
TRBD1 | 14 | TRBV2 | CASSKLQGTAGYTF
. | 13 | TRBV6-5 | CASRKTSTDTQYF
. | 14 | TRBV2 | CASSGWGGNSPLHF
TRBD1 | 14 | TRBV9 | CASSGGQSASPLHF
TRBD2 | 17 | TRBV7-9 | CASSLGLAGRHTGELFF
TRBD1 | 17 | TRBV5-4 | CASSLFWDRGRGYGYTF
. | 13 | TRBV7-2 | CASSQGRNQPQHF
. | 13 | TRBV6-5 | CASSQTENYGYTF
. | 13 | TRBV9 | CASSPGYNSPLHF
TRBD1 | 15 | TRBV5-1 | CASSPVGQGANTQYF
. | 15 | TRBV9 | CASSRQQSGANVLTF
TRBD1 | 16 | TRBV30 | CAWSLTGGRDNYGYTF
TRBD1 | 16 | TRBV5-1 | CASSPGQGAWSTEAFF
TRBD1 | 15 | TRBV29-1 | CSAKGGGGPNNEQFF
. | 13 | TRBV6-6 | CASRSGLNEKLFF
. | 13 | TRBV5-1 | CASSRGQHYEQYF
TRBD2 | 15 | TRBV9 | CASSVVAGGANEQFF